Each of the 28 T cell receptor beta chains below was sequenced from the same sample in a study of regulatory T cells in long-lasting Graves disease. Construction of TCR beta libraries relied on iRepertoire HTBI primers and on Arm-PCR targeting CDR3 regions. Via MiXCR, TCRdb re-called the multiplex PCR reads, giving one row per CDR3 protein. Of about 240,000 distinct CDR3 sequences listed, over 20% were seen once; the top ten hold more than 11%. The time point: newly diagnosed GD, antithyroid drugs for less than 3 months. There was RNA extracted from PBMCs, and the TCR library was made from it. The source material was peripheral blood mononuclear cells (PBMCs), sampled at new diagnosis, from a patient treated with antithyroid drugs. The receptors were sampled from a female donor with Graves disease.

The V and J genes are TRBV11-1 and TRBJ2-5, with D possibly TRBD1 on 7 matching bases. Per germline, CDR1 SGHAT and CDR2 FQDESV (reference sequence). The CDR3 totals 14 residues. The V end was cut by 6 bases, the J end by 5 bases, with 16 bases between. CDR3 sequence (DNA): TGTGCCAGCAGACGCAGGGGGGCCGGGGAGACCCAGTACTTC. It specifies CASRRRGAGETQYF.

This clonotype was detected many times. The CDR3 DNA sequence: TGCAGTGCTAGAGAGAGTACTAGCGGGAGTTTCTTCGAGCAGTACTTC. It encodes CSARESTSGSFFEQYF. J is TRBJ2-7 and V is TRBV20-1; 11 bases align to TRBD2. The V and J ends lost 0 bases and 6 bases, in that order; junction bases with no gene match: 10. Germline CDR1 DFQATT, CDR2 SNEGSKA (reference sequence). The CDR3 extends over 16 amino acids.

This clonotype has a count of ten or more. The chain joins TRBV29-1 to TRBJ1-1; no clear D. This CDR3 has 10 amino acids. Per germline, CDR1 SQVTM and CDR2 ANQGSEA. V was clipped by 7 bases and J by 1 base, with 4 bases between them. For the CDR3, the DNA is TGCAGCGCCACGAACACTGAAGCTTTCTTT. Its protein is CSATNTEAFF.

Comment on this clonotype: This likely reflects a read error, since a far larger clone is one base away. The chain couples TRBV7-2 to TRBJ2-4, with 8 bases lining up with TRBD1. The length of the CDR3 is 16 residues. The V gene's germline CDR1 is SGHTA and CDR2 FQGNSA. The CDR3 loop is CASSSGQARAKNVQYF. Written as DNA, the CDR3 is TGTGCCAGCAGCTCGGGACAGGCAAGGGCCAAAAACGTTCAGTACTTC.

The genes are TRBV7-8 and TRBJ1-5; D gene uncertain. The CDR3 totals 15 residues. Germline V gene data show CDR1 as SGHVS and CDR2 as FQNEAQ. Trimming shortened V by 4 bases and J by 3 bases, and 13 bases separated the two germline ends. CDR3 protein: CASSSGMATNQPQHF. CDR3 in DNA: TGTGCCAGCAGCTCCGGGATGGCTACCAATCAGCCCCAGCATTTT.

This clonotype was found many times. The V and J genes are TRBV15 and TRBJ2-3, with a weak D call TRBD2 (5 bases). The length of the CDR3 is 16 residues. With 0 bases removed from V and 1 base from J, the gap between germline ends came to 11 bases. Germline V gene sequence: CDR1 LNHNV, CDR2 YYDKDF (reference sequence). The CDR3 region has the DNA TGTGCCACCAGCAGAGATCGGGGTTTTCGCACAGATACGCAGTATTTT. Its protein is CATSRDRGFRTDTQYF.

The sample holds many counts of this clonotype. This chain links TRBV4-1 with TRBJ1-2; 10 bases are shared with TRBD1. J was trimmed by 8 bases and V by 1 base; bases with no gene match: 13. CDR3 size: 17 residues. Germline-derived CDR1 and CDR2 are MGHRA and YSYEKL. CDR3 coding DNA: TGCGCCAGCAGCCAAGCGGACAGGGGGACCCGCTATAGCGGCTACACCTTC. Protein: CASSQADRGTRYSGYTF.

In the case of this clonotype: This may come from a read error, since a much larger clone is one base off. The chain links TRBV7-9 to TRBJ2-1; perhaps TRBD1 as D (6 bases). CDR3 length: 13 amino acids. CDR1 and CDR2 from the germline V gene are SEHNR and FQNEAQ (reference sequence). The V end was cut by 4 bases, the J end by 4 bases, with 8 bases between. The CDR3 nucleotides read TGTGCCAGCAGCTCGGGACATTACAATGAGCAGTTCTTC. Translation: CASSSGHYNEQFF. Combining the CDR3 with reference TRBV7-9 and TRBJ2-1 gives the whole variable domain DTGVSQNPRHKITKRGQNVTFRCDPISEHNRLYWYRQTLGQGPEFLTYFQNEAQLEKSRLLSDRFSAERPKGSFSTLEIQRTEQGDSAMYLCASSSGHYNEQFFGPGTRLTVL.

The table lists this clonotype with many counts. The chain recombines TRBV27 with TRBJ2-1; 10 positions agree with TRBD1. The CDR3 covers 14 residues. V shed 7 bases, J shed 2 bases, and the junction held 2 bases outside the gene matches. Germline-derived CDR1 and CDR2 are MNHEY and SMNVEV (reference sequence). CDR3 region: CASNGQGAYNEQFF. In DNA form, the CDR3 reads TGTGCCAGCAATGGACAGGGGGCCTACAATGAGCAGTTCTTC.

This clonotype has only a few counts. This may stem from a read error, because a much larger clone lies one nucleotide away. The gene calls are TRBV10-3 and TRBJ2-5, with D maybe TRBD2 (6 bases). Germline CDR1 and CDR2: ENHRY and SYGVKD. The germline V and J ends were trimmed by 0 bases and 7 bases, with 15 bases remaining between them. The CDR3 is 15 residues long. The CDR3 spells CAISESRGMKGTQYF. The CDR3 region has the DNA TGTGCCATCAGTGAGTCCCGGGGGATGAAGGGGACCCAGTACTTC.

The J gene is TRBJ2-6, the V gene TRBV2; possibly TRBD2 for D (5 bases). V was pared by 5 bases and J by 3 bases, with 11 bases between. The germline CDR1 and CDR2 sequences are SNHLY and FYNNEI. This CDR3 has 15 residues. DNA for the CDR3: TGTGCCAGCAGTTCCCGGGGTGATGGGGCCAACGTCCTGACTTTC. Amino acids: CASSSRGDGANVLTF.

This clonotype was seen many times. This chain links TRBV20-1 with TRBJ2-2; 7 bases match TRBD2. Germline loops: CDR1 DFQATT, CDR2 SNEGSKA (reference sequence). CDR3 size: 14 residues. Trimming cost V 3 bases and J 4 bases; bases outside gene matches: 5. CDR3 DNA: TGCAGTGCTAGGAGAGCGGGGCGCACCGGGGAGCTGTTTTTT. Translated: CSARRAGRTGELFF.

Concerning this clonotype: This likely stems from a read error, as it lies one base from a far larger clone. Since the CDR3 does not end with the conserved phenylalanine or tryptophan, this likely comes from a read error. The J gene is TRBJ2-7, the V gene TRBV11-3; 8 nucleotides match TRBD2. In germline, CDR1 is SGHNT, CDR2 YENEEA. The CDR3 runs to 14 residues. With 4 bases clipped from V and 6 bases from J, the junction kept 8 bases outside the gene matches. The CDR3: CASSSGLAIAEQYS. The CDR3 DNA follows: TGTGCCAGCAGCTCAGGACTAGCTATCGCCGAGCAGTACTCC.

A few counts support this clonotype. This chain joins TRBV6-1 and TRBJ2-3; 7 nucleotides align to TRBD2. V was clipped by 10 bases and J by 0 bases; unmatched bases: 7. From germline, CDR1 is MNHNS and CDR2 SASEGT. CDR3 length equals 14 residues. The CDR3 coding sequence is TGTGCCACCCTTAGCGGGTCTAGCACAGATACGCAGTATTTT. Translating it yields CATLSGSSTDTQYF.

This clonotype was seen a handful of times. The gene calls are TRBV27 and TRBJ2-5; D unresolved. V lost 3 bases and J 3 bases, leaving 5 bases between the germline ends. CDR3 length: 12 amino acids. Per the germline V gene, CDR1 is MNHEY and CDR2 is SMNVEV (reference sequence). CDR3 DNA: TGTGCCAGCAGTTTTGACAAAGAGACCCAGTACTTC. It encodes CASSFDKETQYF.

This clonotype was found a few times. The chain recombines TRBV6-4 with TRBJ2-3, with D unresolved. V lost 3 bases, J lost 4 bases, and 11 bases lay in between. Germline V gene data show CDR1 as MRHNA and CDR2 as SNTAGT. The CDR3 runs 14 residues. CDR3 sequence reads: CASSERADADTQYF. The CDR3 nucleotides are TGTGCCAGCAGTGAACGAGCAGATGCAGATACGCAGTATTTT.

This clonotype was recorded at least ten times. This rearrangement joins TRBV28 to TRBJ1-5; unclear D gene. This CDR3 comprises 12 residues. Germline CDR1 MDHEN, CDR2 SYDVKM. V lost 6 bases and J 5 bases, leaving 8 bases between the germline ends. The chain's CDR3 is CASRLRDQPQHF. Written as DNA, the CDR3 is TGTGCCAGCAGACTTCGGGATCAGCCCCAGCATTTT.

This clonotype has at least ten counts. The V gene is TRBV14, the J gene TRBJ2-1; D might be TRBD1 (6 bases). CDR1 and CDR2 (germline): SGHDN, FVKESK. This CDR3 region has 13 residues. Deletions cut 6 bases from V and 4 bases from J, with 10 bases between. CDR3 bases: TGTGCCAGCAGTATGGGACAATACAATGAGCAGTTCTTC. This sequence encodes CASSMGQYNEQFF.

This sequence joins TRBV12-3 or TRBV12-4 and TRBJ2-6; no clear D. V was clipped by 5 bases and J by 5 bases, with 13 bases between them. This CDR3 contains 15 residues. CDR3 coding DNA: TGTGCCAGCAGTCTCCGCCATTCTAGGGCCAACGTCCTGACTTTC. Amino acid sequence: CASSLRHSRANVLTF.

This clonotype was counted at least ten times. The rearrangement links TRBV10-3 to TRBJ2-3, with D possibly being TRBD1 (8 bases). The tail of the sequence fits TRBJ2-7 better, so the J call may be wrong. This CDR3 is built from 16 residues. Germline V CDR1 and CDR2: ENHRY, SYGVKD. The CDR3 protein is CAIRGGGTGNSYEQYF. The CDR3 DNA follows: TGTGCCATCAGGGGAGGGGGGACAGGCAATTCCTACGAGCAGTACTTC.

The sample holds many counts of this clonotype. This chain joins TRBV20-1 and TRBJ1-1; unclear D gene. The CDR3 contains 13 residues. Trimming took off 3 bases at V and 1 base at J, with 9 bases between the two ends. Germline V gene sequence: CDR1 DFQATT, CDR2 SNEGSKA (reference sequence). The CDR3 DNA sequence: TGCAGTGCTAGTGAAGACCAGAACACTGAAGCTTTCTTT. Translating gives CSASEDQNTEAFF.

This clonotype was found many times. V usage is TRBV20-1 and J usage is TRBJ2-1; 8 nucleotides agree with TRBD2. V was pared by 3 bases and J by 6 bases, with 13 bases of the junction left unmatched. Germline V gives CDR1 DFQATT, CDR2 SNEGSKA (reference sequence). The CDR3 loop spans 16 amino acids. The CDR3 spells CSASGFVDSGVNEQFF. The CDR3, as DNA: TGCAGTGCTAGTGGGTTCGTGGATAGCGGGGTCAATGAGCAGTTCTTC.

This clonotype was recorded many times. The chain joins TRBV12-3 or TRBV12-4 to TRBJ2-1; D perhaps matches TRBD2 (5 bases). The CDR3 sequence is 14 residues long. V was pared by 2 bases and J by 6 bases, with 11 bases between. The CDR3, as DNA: TGTGCCAGCAGTTTAAACGGAGGCGGCAATGAGCAGTTCTTC. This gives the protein CASSLNGGGNEQFF.

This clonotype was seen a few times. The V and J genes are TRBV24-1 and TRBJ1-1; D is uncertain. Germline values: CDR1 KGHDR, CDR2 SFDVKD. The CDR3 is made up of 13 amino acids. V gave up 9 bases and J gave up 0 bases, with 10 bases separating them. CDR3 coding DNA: TGTGCCACCGCTGGACGGTTGAACACTGAAGCTTTCTTT. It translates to CATAGRLNTEAFF.

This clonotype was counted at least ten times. The CDR3 nucleotides are TGTGCCAGCAGCCAAGAACTAGGACAGTTCCAAGAGACCCAGTACTTC. This gives the protein CASSQELGQFQETQYF. J is TRBJ2-5 and V is TRBV14; tentatively, D is TRBD1 (6 bases). This CDR3 region has 16 residues. Per the germline V gene, CDR1 is SGHDN and CDR2 is FVKESK. The ends were cut back, 0 bases at V and 1 base at J, with 12 bases in the middle.

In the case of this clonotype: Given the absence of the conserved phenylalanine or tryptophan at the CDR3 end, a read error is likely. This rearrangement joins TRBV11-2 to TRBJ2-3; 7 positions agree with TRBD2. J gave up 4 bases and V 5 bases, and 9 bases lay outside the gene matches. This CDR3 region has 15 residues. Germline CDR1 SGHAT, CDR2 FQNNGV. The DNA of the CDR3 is TGTGCCAGCAGCCAAGAGGGAGGGCCCTCAGATACGCAGTATCTT. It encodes CASSQEGGPSDTQYL.

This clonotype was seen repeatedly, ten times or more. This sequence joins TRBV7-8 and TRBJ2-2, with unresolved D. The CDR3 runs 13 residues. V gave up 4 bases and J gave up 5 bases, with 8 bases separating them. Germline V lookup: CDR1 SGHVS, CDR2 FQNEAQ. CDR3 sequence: CASSYLRTGELFF. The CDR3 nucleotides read TGTGCCAGCAGCTACCTAAGGACCGGGGAGCTGTTTTTT.

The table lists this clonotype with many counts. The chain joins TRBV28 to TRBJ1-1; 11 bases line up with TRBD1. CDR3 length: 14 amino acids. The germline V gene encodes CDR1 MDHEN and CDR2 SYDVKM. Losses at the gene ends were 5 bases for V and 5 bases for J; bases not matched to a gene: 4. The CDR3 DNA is TGTGCCAGCAGTCCAGGGACAGGGGGGACTGAAGCTTTCTTT. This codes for CASSPGTGGTEAFF. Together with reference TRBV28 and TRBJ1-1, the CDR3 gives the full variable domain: DVKVTQSSRYLVKRTGEKVFLECVQDMDHENMFWYRQDPGLGLRLIYFSYDVKMKEKGDIPEGYSVSREKKERFSLILESASTNQTSMYLCASSPGTGGTEAFFGQGTRLTVV.